This T cell receptor (beta chain) is from a study of T cells in Graves' hyperthyroidism and ophthalmopathy. Amplified regions were TCR beta CDR3 sequences from RNA transcripts. The study used the HTBI primer set for a first-round RT-PCR of the TCR CDR3. TCRdb reprocessed the multiplex PCR reads via MiXCR and lists one record per CDR3 protein. In the table there are roughly 700,000 distinct CDR3 sequences, roughly 32% of which are singletons. Germline V gene lookup returns CDR1 SNHLY and CDR2 FYNNEI. The length of the CDR3 is 16 residues. V lost 4 bases and J 3 bases, leaving 19 bases between the germline ends.

The rearrangement links TRBV2 to TRBJ2-7, with D possibly being TRBD2 (6 bases). The receptor's source is a middle-aged woman with Graves' hyperthyroidism. Sample: blood. CDR3 nucleotide sequence: TGTGCCAGCAGTGGGCTGGCAGGGAAGGACTACTACGAGCAGTACTTC. Protein: CASSGLAGKDYYEQYF.